The present T cell receptor beta chain was sequenced within a study of shared clonotypes between healthy human individuals. Study details: Every donor yielded three CD4 naive, three CD4 memory, two CD8 naive and one CD8 memory plate. Overall study results and limits: Researchers sampled blood only, noting tissue repertoires likely differ. Compared with memory subsets, naive subsets generally had larger estimated richness.

Sequencing was performed with immunoSEQ multiplex PCR; in TCRdb, only in-frame clones are kept and a portion is missing. The repertoire has 1.6 million or so clones, about 96% of them found once; the top ten carry 1% to 1.5%. Points on this clone: Its antigen remains unidentified.

This CDR3 contains 13 residues. In germline, CDR1 is GTSNPN, CDR2 SVGIG (reference sequence). This TCR was sampled from a man aged 25-40 years in good health. Source material: naive CD4+ T cells sorted from blood. Subset defined: CD45RA+ positively selected. The V call is TRBV30, the J call TRBJ2-3; D not resolved. CDR3 loop: CALSTGPRDTQYF. The CDR3 DNA follows: TGTGCTCTTAGTACGGGCCCCCGAGATACGCAGTATTTT.